Sequencing of this TCR beta chain was carried out in a study of blood T cell repertoires in COVID-19. Study in general: The United States, Italy and Spain provided the acute and convalescent COVID-19 samples. Sample material is recorded as cDNA or gDNA derived from T cells, B-cell-depleted T cells, or PBMCs.

In the original processing: Cell counts per sample came from amplifying reference gene primers. Repertoires were generated with immunoSEQ multiplex PCR, while TCRdb's copy carries only in-frame clones and drops some. V and J calls and clone size are given by that table; D and trimming were obtained from the DNA. Here the sample spans 150,000 to 200,000 clones, 90% being singletons. The CDR3 is made up of 15 amino acids. In germline, CDR1 is LNHDA, CDR2 SQIVND (reference sequence). Trimming cost V 5 bases and J 5 bases; bases outside gene matches: 7. Material for sequencing was peripheral blood. This clonotype was obtained from a man aged 55 to 69 with active or convalescent COVID-19. V gene TRBV19 combines with J gene TRBJ1-3; the match to TRBD1 covers 9 bases. The CDR3 DNA reads TGTGCCAGTAGTGCAATACAGGGGGCGAGAAACACCATATATTTT. Translated: CASSAIQGARNTIYF.